Shown below are 15 T cell receptor beta chains from a single sample sequenced in a study of T cells after yellow fever vaccination. Via MiXCR, TCRdb re-called the 5' RACE reads, giving one row per CDR3 protein. The data show some 340,000 distinct CDR3 sequences, with about 11% seen just once and over 3% held by the top ten. The sequencing used CD4+ T cells sorted from PBMCs, collected 45 days after the yellow fever booster vaccination. Receptor source: a man aged 18 to 35 who received the YFV17D yellow fever vaccine.

The sample holds many counts of this clonotype. This chain links TRBV6-2 or TRBV6-3 with TRBJ1-5; D uncertain. The CDR3 is made up of 13 amino acids. CDR1 MNHEY and CDR2 SVGEGT come from the germline V gene. V was clipped by 3 bases and J by 7 bases, with 10 bases between them. The CDR3 loop reads CASSYGDRQPQHF. CDR3 sequence (DNA): TGTGCCAGCAGTTATGGAGATCGGCAGCCCCAGCATTTT.

This clonotype was counted at least ten times. The J gene is TRBJ2-1, the V gene TRBV5-1; D gene unclear. CDR1 is SGHRS, CDR2 YFSETQ, per germline. The V end was cut by 4 bases, the J end by 7 bases, with 15 bases between. This CDR3 comprises 14 residues. CDR3 nucleotide sequence: TGCGCCAGCAGCCATAGATTCGACGGGAATGAGCAGTTCTTC. It is translated as CASSHRFDGNEQFF.

Regarding this clonotype: Germline is not matched at one junction end, which may reflect a read error. The rearrangement joins TRBV18 to TRBJ1-1, with unresolved D. The CDR3 contains 15 residues. The germline CDR1 and CDR2 sequences are KGHSH and LQKENI. CDR3 amino acids: CARSPDTEMNTEAFF. The CDR3, as DNA: TGTGCCAGATCACCAGACACGGAGATGAACACTGAAGCTTTCTTT.

This clonotype has a handful of counts. J is TRBJ1-2 and V is TRBV3-1; no clear D gene. V was trimmed by 0 bases and J by 4 bases, leaving 12 bases between them. In germline, CDR1 is LGHDT, CDR2 YNNKEL (reference sequence). CDR3 length equals 15 residues. This chain's CDR3 is CASSQELRGSYGYTF. Here the CDR3 DNA reads TGTGCCAGCAGCCAAGAGTTAAGAGGGAGCTATGGCTACACCTTC.

This clonotype was recorded many times. The chain is built from TRBV19 and TRBJ2-6; D is undetermined. V lost 2 bases and J lost 0, with 11 bases in between. Germline assignment: CDR1 LNHDA and CDR2 SQIVND (reference sequence). The CDR3 sequence is 17 residues long. The CDR3 is CASSIRRLNSGANVLTF. CDR3 nucleotides: TGTGCCAGTAGTATACGAAGACTGAACTCTGGGGCCAACGTCCTGACTTTC.

V usage is TRBV24-1 and J usage is TRBJ2-2; D is possibly TRBD2 (5 bases). The CDR3 loop spans 14 amino acids. V lost 4 bases and J lost 2, with 7 bases in between. Germline CDR1 KGHDR, CDR2 SFDVKD. CDR3 amino acids: CATSERTNTGELFF. For the CDR3, the DNA is TGTGCCACCAGTGAGAGGACTAACACCGGGGAGCTGTTTTTT.

The chain carries TRBV9 and TRBJ2-2; D is uncertain. V dropped 3 bases and J dropped 0 bases, with 6 bases sitting between them. The CDR3 runs 14 residues. The V gene's germline CDR1 is SGDLS and CDR2 YYNGEE. CDR3 residues: CASSERSNTGELFF. In DNA form, the CDR3 reads TGTGCCAGCAGCGAGAGGTCGAACACCGGGGAGCTGTTTTTT.

The rearrangement uses TRBV20-1 and TRBJ2-4, with D possibly being TRBD2 (5 bases). Germline V gives CDR1 DFQATT, CDR2 SNEGSKA (reference sequence). The CDR3 runs 14 residues. The V end was cut by 6 bases, the J end by 0 bases, with 12 bases between. This CDR3 reads CSALRRPAKNIQYF. The CDR3 bases are TGCAGTGCCCTACGGAGGCCAGCCAAAAACATTCAGTACTTC.

This clonotype was recorded a few times. V usage is TRBV24-1 and J usage is TRBJ1-2, with D unresolved. The CDR3 is 14 residues long. Germline-derived CDR1 and CDR2 are KGHDR and SFDVKD. The germline V and J ends were trimmed by 2 bases and 4 bases, with 10 bases remaining between them. CDR3 DNA sequence: TGTGCCACCAGTGATTCGCCAAGCTTCTATGGCTACACCTTC. It is translated as CATSDSPSFYGYTF.

The table lists this clonotype with many counts. J is TRBJ1-1 and V is TRBV5-1; a possible D gene is TRBD1 (6 bases). V dropped 5 bases and J dropped 5 bases, with 16 bases sitting between them. Germline V gives CDR1 SGHRS, CDR2 YFSETQ. This CDR3 has 14 residues. CDR3 loop: CASRLRGGKTEAFF. CDR3 in DNA: TGCGCCAGCAGATTAAGGGGGGGAAAGACTGAAGCTTTCTTT.

The table lists this clonotype with many counts. V gene TRBV12-5 combines with J gene TRBJ2-3; 12 bases agree with TRBD2. Per the germline V gene, CDR1 is LGHNT and CDR2 is FRNRAP. After removal of 6 bases from V and 1 base from J, the junction contained 11 bases not matched to a gene. The CDR3 extends over 18 amino acids. CDR3 DNA sequence: TGTGCTAGTGGATCTGCTAGCGGGGGGGCCAACGGCACAGATACGCAGTATTTT. Protein sequence: CASGSASGGANGTDTQYF. The full variable domain, with the rest looked up from reference TRBV12-5 and TRBJ2-3, is DARVTQTPRHKVTEMGQEVTMRCQPILGHNTVFWYRQTMMQGLELLAYFRNRAPLDDSGMPKDRFSAEMPDATLATLKIQPSEPRDSAVYFCASGSASGGANGTDTQYFGPGTRLTVL.

V usage is TRBV7-2 and J usage is TRBJ2-5; tentatively, D is TRBD2 (6 bases). The length of the CDR3 is 13 residues. The germline CDR1 and CDR2 sequences are SGHTA and FQGNSA. Deletions cut 5 bases from V and 2 bases from J, with 9 bases between. CDR3 loop: CASSIGLQETQYF. CDR3 bases: TGTGCCAGCAGCATCGGACTACAAGAGACCCAGTACTTC.

The chain joins TRBV7-8 to TRBJ1-6, with D unclear. Germline CDR1 and CDR2: SGHVS and FQNEAQ. The length of the CDR3 is 16 residues. The V and J ends lost 4 bases and 7 bases respectively, with 17 bases between them. The CDR3 nucleotides read TGTGCCAGCAGCTCCCTGGTGGGAGGGTACAATTCACCCCTCCACTTT. As protein: CASSSLVGGYNSPLHF.

The rearrangement joins TRBV27 to TRBJ2-7, with 10 bases aligning to TRBD1. Per germline, CDR1 MNHEY and CDR2 SMNVEV (reference sequence). The CDR3 is 15 residues long. With 5 bases clipped from V and 3 bases from J, the junction kept 7 bases outside the gene matches. CDR3 loop: CASSRIWTGGYEQYF. As DNA, the CDR3 is TGTGCCAGCAGTAGAATCTGGACAGGGGGCTACGAGCAGTACTTC.

The chain joins TRBV4-2 to TRBJ2-5; 7 bases match TRBD2. Germline loops: CDR1 LGHNA, CDR2 YNFKEQ. V trimming: 2 bases; J trimming: 5 bases; junction bases outside the gene matches: 14. The CDR3 has 17 residues. As DNA, the CDR3 is TGTGCCAGCAGCCAATCTGGCGGGGGAGACGGAGGGGAGACCCAGTACTTC. This sequence encodes CASSQSGGGDGGETQYF.